This T cell receptor beta chain was found in a study of blood T cells in healthy people across ages. The study's findings and limits: Long-lived donors carried more naive CD4+ cells and greater diversity than aged donors.

With 7 bases removed from V and 6 bases from J, the gap between germline ends came to 20 bases. Germline V gives CDR1 MRHNA, CDR2 SNTAGT. The CDR3 loop spans 15 amino acids. A second PCR of roughly 6 to 12 cycles used a sample-barcoded 5' primer and a J-beta primer mix. TCRdb processed the 5' RACE reads anew with MiXCR; each CDR3 protein has one entry. Among hundreds of thousands of distinct CDR3 sequences, more than 25% were seen once, and the ten largest hold around 16%. This clonotype came up many times. Its cognate antigen is unknown. The chain is built from TRBV6-4 and TRBJ2-3, with D tentatively TRBD2 (5 bases). Sequencing was carried out using blood. The origin of this receptor is a woman older than 75 in good health. The CDR3 region has the DNA TGTGCCAGCAAGTCCTCTAGCTTCTCGCCCGATACGCAGTATTTT. This translates into CASKSSSFSPDTQYF.